A selection of T cell receptor beta chains follows, all from one sample in a study of blood T cell repertoires in COVID-19. Clones were sequenced by immunoSEQ multiplex PCR, and TCRdb holds only the in-frame ones, with some missing. The data contain about 47,000 clones, 88% of them singletons. Sequencing was done on a sample of peripheral blood. The source of these receptors is a man over 45 with active COVID-19. Both conserved end residues are trimmed from each CDR3. Rows give clone size only sometimes, using once, few, many, or a class for an expanded clone.

abundance: .
v_gene: TRBV6-5
CDR3aa: ASSISTGFSYGYT

abundance: .
v_gene: TRBV18
CDR3aa: ASSPLDRGPTGELF

abundance: .
v_gene: TRBV19
CDR3aa: ASSFGGGTEAF

abundance: .
v_gene: TRBV6-5
CDR3aa: ASSYGRFTEAF

abundance: .
v_gene: TRBV7-2
CDR3aa: ASSQQGYEQY

abundance: once
v_gene: TRBV6-5
CDR3aa: ASSLAGGGGNTIY

abundance: .
v_gene: TRBV29-1
CDR3aa: SVVSGTSLTGELF

abundance: .
v_gene: TRBV5-8
CDR3aa: ASSRGQGAKNQPQH

abundance: .
v_gene: TRBV9
CDR3aa: ASSVAGVGTEAF

abundance: .
v_gene: TRBV15
CDR3aa: ATSRGGQGGTEAF

abundance: .
v_gene: TRBV5-1
CDR3aa: ASSLDRNQVYEQY

abundance: .
v_gene: TRBV6-1
CDR3aa: ASSGPLTTQGNPLNYGYT

abundance: .
v_gene: TRBV9
CDR3aa: ASSYSPAAGDEQY

abundance: few
v_gene: TRBV29-1
CDR3aa: SASPGEKLF

abundance: .
v_gene: TRBV19
CDR3aa: ASSARTGGDEKLF

abundance: .
v_gene: TRBV7-8
CDR3aa: ASSLRDRGAANEKLF

abundance: .
v_gene: TRBV15
CDR3aa: ATSREGSLGDTQY

abundance: .
v_gene: TRBV5-4
CDR3aa: ASSPAPRLVNEQF

abundance: .
v_gene: TRBV4-1
CDR3aa: ASSQKLAGEVEQF